The 22 T cell receptor beta chains below come from one sample, sequenced in a study of T cells after yellow fever vaccination. TCRdb re-analysed the 5' RACE reads in MiXCR, keeping a single row per CDR3 protein. Here the sample spans some 300,000 distinct CDR3 sequences, around 10% being singletons. This specimen consisted of CD4+ T cells sorted from PBMCs, obtained 45 days after the yellow fever booster vaccination. All receptors come from a man between 18 and 35 years old who received the YFV17D yellow fever vaccine.

The rearrangement joins TRBV9 to TRBJ1-2; D gene unclear. In germline, CDR1 is SGDLS, CDR2 YYNGEE. The CDR3 extends over 11 amino acids. Trimming cost V 9 bases and J 3 bases, with 9 bases left between them. The CDR3 DNA reads as TGTGCCACCCCGGGCGACTATGGCTACACCTTC. Encoded protein: CATPGDYGYTF. The full variable domain, in which reference TRBV9 and TRBJ1-2 provide the parts outside the CDR3, is DSGVTQTPKHLITATGQRVTLRCSPRSGDLSVYWYQQSLDQGLQFLIQYYNGEERAKGNILERFSAQQFPDLHSELNLSSLELGDSALYFCATPGDYGYTFGSGTRLTVV.

Here the CDR3 DNA reads TGTGCCAGCAGCGCAAACAGAGCGGCCACTGAAGCTTTCTTT. The encoded protein is CASSANRAATEAFF. The rearrangement uses TRBV9 and TRBJ1-1, with no clear D. Germline loops: CDR1 SGDLS, CDR2 YYNGEE. The V end was cut by 3 bases, the J end by 4 bases, with 13 bases between. The CDR3 loop spans 14 amino acids.

This chain connects TRBV5-1 to TRBJ2-5, with 12 bases that match TRBD2. Germline values: CDR1 SGHRS, CDR2 YFSETQ. Trimming removed 5 bases from V and 1 base from J; junction bases left unmatched: 9. The CDR3 length is 17 residues. The CDR3: CASSLMTSGGTQETQYF. CDR3 nucleotide sequence: TGCGCCAGCAGTCTTATGACTAGCGGGGGAACCCAAGAGACCCAGTACTTC.

This clonotype was seen a handful of times. This chain joins TRBV7-7 and TRBJ2-1; maybe TRBD2 (5 bases). CDR1 is SSHAT and CDR2 is FNYEAQ in the germline V gene (reference sequence). This CDR3 region has 14 residues. V lost 1 base, J lost 9 bases, and 13 bases lay in between. The DNA of the CDR3 is TGTGCCAGCAGCTTAGAAGGACTCCACGGTGAGCAGTTCTTC. It is translated as CASSLEGLHGEQFF.

At least ten counts were recorded for this clonotype. The gene calls are TRBV20-1 and TRBJ2-1; 8 nucleotides align to TRBD2. Germline values: CDR1 DFQATT, CDR2 SNEGSKA (reference sequence). The CDR3 is 14 amino acids. J was trimmed by 7 bases and V by 5 bases; bases with no gene match: 10. The CDR3 DNA reads as TGCAGTGCTGAGCGGGGGCCGAGCGAGAATGAGCAGTTCTTC. Protein sequence: CSAERGPSENEQFF.

This clonotype was detected a few times. The chain links TRBV6-1 to TRBJ1-2; D possibly corresponds to TRBD1 (6 bases). The ends were cut back, 5 bases at V and 5 bases at J, with 18 bases in the middle. The germline V gene encodes CDR1 MNHNS and CDR2 SASEGT. This CDR3 spans 15 amino acids. The CDR3 reads CASSPRQAGAYGYTF. The CDR3 DNA sequence: TGTGCCAGCAGTCCCAGACAGGCCGGGGCGTATGGCTACACCTTC.

The table lists this clonotype with a few counts. The gene calls are TRBV7-7 and TRBJ2-1; 10 bases fit TRBD2. The V and J ends lost 2 bases and 0 bases, in that order; junction bases with no gene match: 4. In germline, CDR1 is SSHAT, CDR2 FNYEAQ (reference sequence). This CDR3 is built from 17 residues. The CDR3 DNA reads TGTGCCAGCAGCTTACTAGCGGGGGCTAGCTCCTACAATGAGCAGTTCTTC. Its protein product is CASSLLAGASSYNEQFF. The full variable domain, in which reference TRBV7-7 and TRBJ2-1 provide the parts outside the CDR3, is GAGVSQSPRYKVTKRGQDVTLRCDPISSHATLYWYQQALGQGPEFLTYFNYEAQPDKSGLPSDRFSAERPEGSISTLTIQRTEQRDSAMYRCASSLLAGASSYNEQFFGPGTRLTVL.

This clonotype has a count of ten or more. This chain uses TRBV5-1 with TRBJ2-7; 7 bases are a match to TRBD1. CDR1 is SGHRS, CDR2 YFSETQ, per germline. V gave up 0 bases and J gave up 3 bases; unmatched junction bases: 0. The CDR3 contains 13 residues. CDR3 region: CASSLDRGYEQYV. The CDR3 DNA follows: TGCGCCAGCAGCTTGGACAGGGGCTACGAGCAGTACGTC.

This clonotype has just a few counts. The CDR3 spells CASSSVSSGANVLTF. CDR3 nucleotide sequence: TGTGCCAGCAGCTCAGTTAGCTCTGGGGCCAACGTCCTGACTTTC. The rearrangement links TRBV11-2 to TRBJ2-6; no definite D call. V was cut by 4 bases and J by 0 bases, with 7 bases left in between. This CDR3 is 15 amino acids long. Germline CDR1 is SGHAT and CDR2 is FQNNGV.

The genes are TRBV20-1 and TRBJ2-5; D perhaps matches TRBD2 (6 bases). Trimming cost V 0 bases and J 4 bases, with 21 bases left between them. The CDR3 is 17 residues long. The germline V gene encodes CDR1 DFQATT and CDR2 SNEGSKA (reference sequence). The chain's CDR3 is CSARDRISGPWAETQYF. Here the CDR3 DNA reads TGCAGTGCTAGAGATCGTATCAGCGGGCCTTGGGCAGAGACCCAGTACTTC.

This clonotype was seen many times. CDR3 sequence reads: CASTLEETQYF. As DNA, the CDR3 is TGTGCCAGCACACTGGAAGAGACCCAGTACTTC. This chain links TRBV12-3 or TRBV12-4 with TRBJ2-5; D remains ambiguous. Between the trimmed V and J ends, which lost 7 bases and 3 bases, there was a span of 6 bases. The CDR3 loop spans 11 amino acids.

This clonotype was observed at least ten times. This sequence joins TRBV9 and TRBJ2-2, with 11 bases lining up with TRBD2. Germline V gene lookup returns CDR1 SGDLS and CDR2 YYNGEE. After removal of 0 bases from V and 4 bases from J, the junction contained 2 bases not matched to a gene. CDR3 length: 16 residues. CDR3 sequence (DNA): TGTGCCAGCAGCGTAGGGACTAGCGGGTCCACCGGGGAGCTGTTTTTT. This codes for CASSVGTSGSTGELFF.

The V gene is TRBV6-2 or TRBV6-3, the J gene TRBJ2-3; 9 bases map to TRBD1. Germline loops: CDR1 MNHEY, CDR2 SVGEGT. There are 15 residues in the CDR3. V was pared by 8 bases and J by 2 bases, with 8 bases of the junction left unmatched. The CDR3 loop reads CASGQGIRNTDTQYF. DNA for the CDR3: TGTGCCAGCGGACAGGGGATTCGGAACACAGATACGCAGTATTTT.

This clonotype was counted at least ten times. The chain employs TRBV5-1 and TRBJ2-7; 8 bases agree with TRBD1. The CDR3 length is 13 residues. J was trimmed by 7 bases and V by 0 bases; bases with no gene match: 3. The germline V gene encodes CDR1 SGHRS and CDR2 YFSETQ. CDR3 sequence reads: CASSLGDRSEQYF. CDR3 nucleotides: TGCGCCAGCAGCTTGGGGGACAGGTCGGAGCAGTACTTC.

The chain joins TRBV7-3 to TRBJ2-2; TRBD1 is a possible D gene (6 bases). The germline gives CDR1 SGHTA, CDR2 FQGTGA. There are 15 residues in the CDR3. The ends were cut back, 5 bases at V and 4 bases at J, with 14 bases in the middle. CDR3 loop: CASSPNRVATGELFF. DNA for the CDR3: TGTGCCAGCAGCCCCAACAGGGTTGCCACCGGGGAGCTGTTTTTT. Full variable domain (outside the CDR3, taken from reference TRBV7-3 and TRBJ2-2): GAGVSQTPSNKVTEKGKYVELRCDPISGHTALYWYRQSLGQGPEFLIYFQGTGAADDSGLPNDRFFAVRPEGSVSTLKIQRTERGDSAVYLCASSPNRVATGELFFGEGSRLTVL.

This clonotype was detected ten times or more. The chain uses TRBV20-1 and TRBJ2-3; the D gene could be TRBD1 or TRBD2 (5 bases each). There are 14 residues in the CDR3. V lost 5 bases, J lost 2 bases, and 14 bases lay in between. From germline, CDR1 is DFQATT and CDR2 SNEGSKA (reference sequence). The CDR3 protein is CSAPVGDSTDTQYF. The CDR3 DNA is TGCAGTGCTCCCGTGGGGGATTCCACAGATACGCAGTATTTT.

This clonotype was found a few times. The V call is TRBV5-1, the J call TRBJ1-6; no firm D call. The CDR3 loop spans 13 amino acids. The germline V gene has CDR1 SGHRS and CDR2 YFSETQ. Trimming shortened V by 5 bases and J by 6 bases, and 9 bases separated the two germline ends. CDR3 nucleotide sequence: TGCGCCAGCAGGCTGGGAAGTAATTCACCCCTCCACTTT. Protein: CASRLGSNSPLHF.

The table lists this clonotype with many counts. The chain has TRBV11-2 and TRBJ1-4; D unresolved. CDR3 length: 12 residues. Trimming took 5 bases from V and 7 from J, leaving 8 bases between them. From germline, CDR1 is SGHAT and CDR2 FQNNGV. The CDR3 nucleotides are TGTGCCAGCAGCCATCCTGGTGAAAAACTGTTTTTT. Translation gives CASSHPGEKLFF.

V and J are TRBV14 and TRBJ2-3; TRBD1 matches at 10 bases. This CDR3 region has 16 residues. Germline lookup yields CDR1 SGHDN and CDR2 FVKESK. The V gene end was trimmed by 2 bases and the J gene end by 4 bases; junction bases not matched to a gene: 6. CDR3 sequence (DNA): TGTGCCAGCAGCCAACCCCGACAGGGGGCCTCAGATACGCAGTATTTT. Translated, it gives CASSQPRQGASDTQYF.

This chain joins TRBV25-1 and TRBJ1-1; TRBD1 might be the D (6 bases). This CDR3 is 16 amino acids long. Germline-derived CDR1 and CDR2 are MGHDK and SYGVNS. V lost 6 bases and J lost 4, with 21 bases in between. The CDR3 reads CASRHHRAGPGTEAFF. CDR3 DNA sequence: TGTGCCAGCAGACACCACAGGGCGGGGCCCGGCACTGAAGCTTTCTTT.

This clonotype was seen more than once but under ten times. This chain links TRBV4-2 with TRBJ1-1, with unresolved D. CDR1 is LGHNA and CDR2 is YNFKEQ in the germline V gene. Between the trimmed V and J ends, which lost 6 bases and 7 bases, there was a span of 12 bases. The CDR3 is made up of 12 amino acids. DNA of the CDR3: TGTGCCAGCAGAGGGTCAGGCGGTGAAGCTTTCTTT. Its translation: CASRGSGGEAFF.

The chain couples TRBV7-9 to TRBJ1-2; no clear D gene. This CDR3 is 12 amino acids long. The ends were cut back, 3 bases at V and 4 bases at J, with 6 bases in the middle. Germline loops: CDR1 SEHNR, CDR2 FQNEAQ (reference sequence). The CDR3 nucleotides are TGTGCCAGCAGCTTCCGGTCCTATGGCTACACCTTC. It yields the protein CASSFRSYGYTF.